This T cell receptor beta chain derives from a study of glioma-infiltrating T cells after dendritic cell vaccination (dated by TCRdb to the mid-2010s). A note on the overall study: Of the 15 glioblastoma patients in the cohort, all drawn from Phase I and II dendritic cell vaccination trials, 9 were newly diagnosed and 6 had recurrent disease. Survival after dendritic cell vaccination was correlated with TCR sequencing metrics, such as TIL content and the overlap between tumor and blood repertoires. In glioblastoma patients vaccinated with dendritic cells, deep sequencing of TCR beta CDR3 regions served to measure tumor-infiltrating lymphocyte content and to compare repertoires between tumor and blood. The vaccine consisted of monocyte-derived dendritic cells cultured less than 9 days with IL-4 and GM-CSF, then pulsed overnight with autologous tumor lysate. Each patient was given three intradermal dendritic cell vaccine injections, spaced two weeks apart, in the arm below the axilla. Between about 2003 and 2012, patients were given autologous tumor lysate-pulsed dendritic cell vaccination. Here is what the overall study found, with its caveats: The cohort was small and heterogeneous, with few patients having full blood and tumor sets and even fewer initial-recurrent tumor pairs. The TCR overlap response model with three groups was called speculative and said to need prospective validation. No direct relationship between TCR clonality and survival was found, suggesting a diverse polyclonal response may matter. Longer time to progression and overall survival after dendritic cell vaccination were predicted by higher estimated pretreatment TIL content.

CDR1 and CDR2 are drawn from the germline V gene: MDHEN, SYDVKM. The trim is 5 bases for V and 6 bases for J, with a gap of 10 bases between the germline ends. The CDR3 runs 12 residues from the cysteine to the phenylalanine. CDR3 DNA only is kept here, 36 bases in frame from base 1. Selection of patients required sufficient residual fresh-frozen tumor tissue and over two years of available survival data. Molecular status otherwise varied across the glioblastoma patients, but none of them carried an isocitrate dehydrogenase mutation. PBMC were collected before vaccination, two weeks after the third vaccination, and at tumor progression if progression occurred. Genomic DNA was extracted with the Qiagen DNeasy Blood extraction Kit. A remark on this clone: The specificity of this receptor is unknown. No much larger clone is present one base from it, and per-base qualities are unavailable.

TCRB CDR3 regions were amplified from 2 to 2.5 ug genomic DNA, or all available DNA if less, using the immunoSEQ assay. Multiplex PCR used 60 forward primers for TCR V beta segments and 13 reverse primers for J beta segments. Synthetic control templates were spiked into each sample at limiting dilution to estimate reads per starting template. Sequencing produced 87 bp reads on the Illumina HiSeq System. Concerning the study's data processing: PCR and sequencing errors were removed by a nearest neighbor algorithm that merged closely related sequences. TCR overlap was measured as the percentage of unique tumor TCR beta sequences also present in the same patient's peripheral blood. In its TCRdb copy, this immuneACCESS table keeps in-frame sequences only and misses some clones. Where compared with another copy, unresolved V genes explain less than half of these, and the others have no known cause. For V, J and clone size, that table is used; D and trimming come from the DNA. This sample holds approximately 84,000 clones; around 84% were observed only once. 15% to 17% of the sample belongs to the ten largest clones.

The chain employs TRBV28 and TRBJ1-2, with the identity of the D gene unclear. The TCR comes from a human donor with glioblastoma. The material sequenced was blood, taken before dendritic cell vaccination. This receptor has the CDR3 CASSRRVNGYTF. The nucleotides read TGTGCCAGCAGTAGGAGGGTAAATGGCTACACCTTC.